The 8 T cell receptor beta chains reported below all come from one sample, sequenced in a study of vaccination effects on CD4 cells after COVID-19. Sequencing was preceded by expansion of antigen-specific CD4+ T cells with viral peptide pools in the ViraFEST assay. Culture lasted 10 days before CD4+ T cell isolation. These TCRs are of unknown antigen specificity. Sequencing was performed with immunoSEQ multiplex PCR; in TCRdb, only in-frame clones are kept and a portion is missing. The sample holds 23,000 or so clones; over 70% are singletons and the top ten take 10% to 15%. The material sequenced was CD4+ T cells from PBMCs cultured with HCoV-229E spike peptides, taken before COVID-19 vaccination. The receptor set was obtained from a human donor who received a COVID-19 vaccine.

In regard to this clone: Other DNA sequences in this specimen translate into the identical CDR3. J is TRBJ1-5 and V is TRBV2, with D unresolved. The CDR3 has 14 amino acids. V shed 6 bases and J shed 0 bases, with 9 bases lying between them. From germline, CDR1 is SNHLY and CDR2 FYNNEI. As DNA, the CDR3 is TGTGCCAGCAGGGGAACTTATAGCAATCAGCCCCAGCATTTT. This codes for CASRGTYSNQPQHF.

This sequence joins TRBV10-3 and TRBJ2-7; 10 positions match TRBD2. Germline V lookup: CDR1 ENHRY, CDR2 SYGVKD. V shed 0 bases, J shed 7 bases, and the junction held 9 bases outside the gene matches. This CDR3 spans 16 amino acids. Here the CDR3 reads CAISESRGLAVEEQYF. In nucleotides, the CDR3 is TGTGCCATCAGTGAGTCTCGCGGACTAGCGGTTGAAGAGCAGTACTTC.

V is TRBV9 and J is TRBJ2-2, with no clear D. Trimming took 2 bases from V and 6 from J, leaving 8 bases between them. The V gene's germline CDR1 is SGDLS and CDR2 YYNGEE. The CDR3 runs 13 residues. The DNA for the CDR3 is TGTGCCAGCAGCGTCGAAGTTCCCGGGGAGCTGTTTTTT. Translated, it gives CASSVEVPGELFF. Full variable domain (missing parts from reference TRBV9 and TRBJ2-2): DSGVTQTPKHLITATGQRVTLRCSPRSGDLSVYWYQQSLDQGLQFLIQYYNGEERAKGNILERFSAQQFPDLHSELNLSSLELGDSALYFCASSVEVPGELFFGEGSRLTVL.

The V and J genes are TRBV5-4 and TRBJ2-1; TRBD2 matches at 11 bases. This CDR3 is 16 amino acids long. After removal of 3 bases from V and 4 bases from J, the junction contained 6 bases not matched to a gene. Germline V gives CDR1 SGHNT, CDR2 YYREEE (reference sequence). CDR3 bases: TGTGCCAGCAGCTCTAGCGGGGGGAGGGCTTACAATGAGCAGTTCTTC. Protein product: CASSSSGGRAYNEQFF.

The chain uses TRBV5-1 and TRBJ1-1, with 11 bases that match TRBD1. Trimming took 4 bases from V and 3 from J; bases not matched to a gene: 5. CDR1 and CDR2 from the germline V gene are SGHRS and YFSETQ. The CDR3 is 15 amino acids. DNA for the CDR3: TGCGCCAGCAGCGCTGGACAGGGGGCATACACTGAAGCTTTCTTT. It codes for CASSAGQGAYTEAFF.

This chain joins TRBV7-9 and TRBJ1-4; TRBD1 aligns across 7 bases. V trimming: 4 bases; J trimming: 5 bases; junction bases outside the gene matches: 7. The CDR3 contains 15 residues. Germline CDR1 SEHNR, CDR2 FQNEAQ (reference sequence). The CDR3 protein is CASSSGTVRNEKLFF. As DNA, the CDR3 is TGTGCCAGCAGCTCTGGGACAGTAAGAAATGAAAAACTGTTTTTT.

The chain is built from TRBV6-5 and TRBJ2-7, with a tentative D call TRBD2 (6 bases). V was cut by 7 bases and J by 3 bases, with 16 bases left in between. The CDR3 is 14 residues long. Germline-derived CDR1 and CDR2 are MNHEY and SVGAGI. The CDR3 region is CASTTTRRVYEQYF. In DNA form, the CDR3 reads TGTGCCAGCACTACGACAAGGAGGGTCTACGAGCAGTACTTC.

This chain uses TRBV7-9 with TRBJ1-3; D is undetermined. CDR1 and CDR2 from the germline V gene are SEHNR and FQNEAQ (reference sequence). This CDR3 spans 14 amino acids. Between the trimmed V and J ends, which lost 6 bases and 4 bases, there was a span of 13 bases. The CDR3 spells CASSRSVGGNTIYF. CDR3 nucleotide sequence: TGTGCCAGCAGTAGATCCGTGGGGGGAAACACCATATATTTT.